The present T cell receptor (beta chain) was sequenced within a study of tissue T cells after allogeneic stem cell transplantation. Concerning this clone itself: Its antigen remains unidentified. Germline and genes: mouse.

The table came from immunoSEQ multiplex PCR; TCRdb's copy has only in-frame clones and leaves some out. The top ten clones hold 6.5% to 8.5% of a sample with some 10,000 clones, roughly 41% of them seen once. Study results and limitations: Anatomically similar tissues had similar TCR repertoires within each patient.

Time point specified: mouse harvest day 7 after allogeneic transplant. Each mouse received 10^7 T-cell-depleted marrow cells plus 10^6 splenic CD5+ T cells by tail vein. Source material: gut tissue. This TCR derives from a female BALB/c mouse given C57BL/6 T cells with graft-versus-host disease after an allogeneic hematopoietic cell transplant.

The CDR3 bases that were read are TGCTCCAGCAGTCCGGGGACAGGGAGAGAAGACACCCAGTAC. Its protein product is CSSSPGTGREDTQY. The full CDR3 protein reads CSSSPGTGREDTQYF. The chain is built from TRBV23 and TRBJ2-5; the listed D gene, TRBD1, was not tested against the DNA. The read comes to an end 1 residue before the CDR3 does, leaving the germline J gene to fill in the end. CDR1 is KGHTA, CDR2 FQNQQP, per germline. This CDR3 spans 15 amino acids. Using reference TRBV23 and TRBJ2-5 for the parts outside the CDR3, the full variable domain is DAAVTQKPRYLIKMKGQEAEMKCIPEKGHTAVFWYQQKQSKELKFLIYFQNQQPLDQIDMVKERFSAVCPSSSLCSLGIRTCEAEDSALYLCSSSPGTGREDTQYFGPGTRLLVL.